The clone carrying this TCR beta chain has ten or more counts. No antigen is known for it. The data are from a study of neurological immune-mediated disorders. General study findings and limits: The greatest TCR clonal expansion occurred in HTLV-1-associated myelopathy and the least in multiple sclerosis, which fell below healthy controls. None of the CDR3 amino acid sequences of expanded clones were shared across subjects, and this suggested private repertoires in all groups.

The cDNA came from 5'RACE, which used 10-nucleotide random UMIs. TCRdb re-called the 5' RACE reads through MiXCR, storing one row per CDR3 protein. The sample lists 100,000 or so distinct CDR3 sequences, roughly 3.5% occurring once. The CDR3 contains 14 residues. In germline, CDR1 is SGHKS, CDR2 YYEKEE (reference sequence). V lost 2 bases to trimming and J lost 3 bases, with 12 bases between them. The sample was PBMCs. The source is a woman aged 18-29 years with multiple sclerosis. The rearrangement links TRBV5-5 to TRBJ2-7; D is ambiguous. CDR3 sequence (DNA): TGTGCCAGCAGCTTCTTGGTGTTAGGCTACGAGCAGTACTTC. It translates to CASSFLVLGYEQYF.